This is a list of T cell receptor beta chains from one sample in a study of PD-L1 blockade in urothelial cancer. The method was immunoSEQ multiplex PCR; TCRdb's version includes in-frame clones alone and lacks a portion of them. This sample yields fewer than 45,000 clones, of which around 83% are seen a single time; about 17% belongs to the top ten. The source was PBMCs, collected around atezolizumab (anti-PD-L1) treatment. The receptors derive from a man between 60 and 70 years old with urothelial cancer. Each CDR3 is given without its conserved first and last residue. Each record gives: V gene, J gene, CDR3 length, D gene, CDR3 protein. D genes are given only for firm matches.

V gene: TRBV30; J gene: TRBJ2-5; CDR3 length: 11; D gene: -; CDR3 protein: AWSHRDGETQY
V gene: TRBV6-5; J gene: TRBJ1-1; CDR3 length: 14; D gene: -; CDR3 protein: ASSSGIGGVNTEAF
V gene: TRBV6-6; J gene: TRBJ2-2; CDR3 length: 11; D gene: -; CDR3 protein: ASSPDLNGELF
V gene: TRBV10-1; J gene: TRBJ2-5; CDR3 length: 13; D gene: -; CDR3 protein: ASSEGKGLQETQY
V gene: TRBV25-1; J gene: TRBJ2-7; CDR3 length: 12; D gene: -; CDR3 protein: ASIPDYNSYEQY
V gene: TRBV5-6; J gene: TRBJ1-3; CDR3 length: 14; D gene: -; CDR3 protein: ASSLGATGHGNTIY
V gene: TRBV4-3; J gene: TRBJ2-1; CDR3 length: 14; D gene: TRBD2; CDR3 protein: ASSQDPAGGPLEQF
V gene: TRBV2; J gene: TRBJ2-6; CDR3 length: 15; D gene: TRBD1; CDR3 protein: ASIQTGSGGGANVLT
V gene: TRBV10-2; J gene: TRBJ2-2; CDR3 length: 13; D gene: -; CDR3 protein: ASKAQVGFTGELF
V gene: TRBV5-1; J gene: TRBJ2-7; CDR3 length: 13; D gene: TRBD1; CDR3 protein: ASSLAAGGGYEQY
V gene: TRBV7-2; J gene: TRBJ2-3; CDR3 length: 17; D gene: TRBD2; CDR3 protein: ASRELGLAGGEGFATQY
V gene: TRBV19; J gene: TRBJ1-3; CDR3 length: 12; D gene: -; CDR3 protein: ASSMRGLGNTIY
V gene: TRBV4-3; J gene: TRBJ2-7; CDR3 length: 11; D gene: -; CDR3 protein: ASSQVRRSEQY
V gene: TRBV7-9; J gene: TRBJ1-5; CDR3 length: 14; D gene: TRBD1; CDR3 protein: ASSRDSPLSNQPQH
V gene: TRBV6-1; J gene: TRBJ1-2; CDR3 length: 13; D gene: TRBD1; CDR3 protein: ASRAEQGLGYGYT
V gene: TRBV5-4; J gene: TRBJ1-3; CDR3 length: 12; D gene: -; CDR3 protein: ASSLGTIGNTIY
V gene: TRBV28; J gene: TRBJ2-1; CDR3 length: 18; D gene: TRBD1; CDR3 protein: ASSRPGQRVNFRSYNEQF
V gene: TRBV4-1; J gene: TRBJ1-2; CDR3 length: 13; D gene: TRBD1; CDR3 protein: ASSQGGQVSVGYT
V gene: TRBV7-2; J gene: TRBJ1-2; CDR3 length: 10; D gene: -; CDR3 protein: ASSLVGYGYT
V gene: TRBV19; J gene: TRBJ2-3; CDR3 length: 14; D gene: -; CDR3 protein: ASSQASGVGTDTQY
V gene: TRBV7-2; J gene: TRBJ2-2; CDR3 length: 11; D gene: -; CDR3 protein: ASSSRVSGELF
V gene: TRBV28; J gene: TRBJ1-4; CDR3 length: 14; D gene: -; CDR3 protein: ASTDTGLATNEKLF